A single sample gave rise to the 26 T cell receptor beta chains below, sequenced in a study of T cells in Graves' hyperthyroidism and ophthalmopathy. RNA transcripts gave rise to amplified TCR beta CDR3 regions. RT-PCR in the first round (using the HTBI primer set) targeted the TCR CDR3. Each CDR3 protein gets one entry after TCRdb re-called the multiplex PCR reads with MiXCR. In the table there are hundreds of thousands of distinct CDR3 sequences, around 14% of which are singletons. The source material was blood. These receptors were collected from a woman between 18 and 30 years old with Graves' hyperthyroidism.

The chain carries TRBV14 and TRBJ1-1; D gene uncertain. Germline-derived CDR1 and CDR2 are SGHDN and FVKESK. The V end was cut by 0 bases, the J end by 3 bases, with 11 bases between. The CDR3 has 15 amino acids. The CDR3 loop reads CASSQEWLIDTEAFF. The DNA for the CDR3 is TGTGCCAGCAGCCAAGAGTGGTTGATCGACACTGAAGCTTTCTTT.

This clonotype was observed at least ten times. V usage is TRBV7-8 and J usage is TRBJ2-3, with a weak D call TRBD2 (6 bases). Germline V gene lookup returns CDR1 SGHVS and CDR2 FQNEAQ. Trimming stripped 5 bases from V and 2 bases from J, with 17 bases between. The CDR3 is 16 residues long. The CDR3 sequence: CASSRSGHQITDTQYF. The CDR3 coding sequence is TGTGCCAGCAGCCGAAGCGGGCACCAAATCACAGATACGCAGTATTTT.

This clonotype was recorded a few times. The V call is TRBV7-9, the J call TRBJ1-4; TRBD1 matches 8 bases. Unmatched junction bases numbered 10, after V lost 4 bases and J lost 6 bases. CDR1 is SEHNR, CDR2 FQNEAQ, per germline (reference sequence). The CDR3 extends over 16 amino acids. CDR3 region: CASSSDTAGGHEKLFF. The CDR3 bases are TGTGCCAGCAGCTCGGATACAGCAGGGGGCCATGAAAAACTGTTTTTT.

This clonotype showed up just a few times. V is TRBV18 and J is TRBJ2-7, with a weak D call TRBD1 (6 bases). CDR1 and CDR2 from the germline V gene are KGHSH and LQKENI. The CDR3 totals 13 residues. V was clipped by 6 bases and J by 3 bases, with 12 bases between them. CDR3: CASSMDRYYEQYF. The CDR3 bases are TGTGCCAGCTCGATGGACAGATACTACGAGCAGTACTTC.

There are many counts of this clonotype. The gene calls are TRBV7-3 and TRBJ2-1; D is undetermined. The V end lost 2 bases, the J end lost 3 bases, and 8 bases lay between the germline ends. Germline V lookup: CDR1 SGHTA, CDR2 FQGTGA. The CDR3 runs 14 residues. The chain's CDR3 is CASSLFGFYNEQFF. The CDR3 DNA sequence: TGTGCCAGCAGCTTATTTGGGTTCTACAATGAGCAGTTCTTC.

This clonotype was recorded many times. The V and J genes are TRBV6-1 and TRBJ1-5; the match to TRBD1 covers 8 bases. Per germline, CDR1 MNHNS and CDR2 SASEGT. There are 13 residues in the CDR3. The CDR3 loop reads CAASRGQSQPQHF. The CDR3 DNA follows: TGTGCGGCGAGCAGGGGGCAGAGTCAGCCCCAGCATTTT.

The V gene is TRBV12-3 or TRBV12-4, the J gene TRBJ2-5; D is unresolved. The germline V and J ends were trimmed by 6 bases and 5 bases, with 13 bases remaining between them. The CDR3 totals 13 residues. The CDR3 region has the DNA TGTGCCAGCAGATTCCCGGGCCCGGAGACCCAGTACTTC. This translates into CASRFPGPETQYF.

This clonotype was recorded many times. The chain uses TRBV20-1 and TRBJ2-7; 7 nucleotides align to TRBD1. The CDR3 covers 15 residues. Germline V CDR1 and CDR2: DFQATT, SNEGSKA (reference sequence). Germline trimming cut 6 bases from V and 5 bases from J; bases unmatched to any gene: 16. CDR3: CSAYQYEQGKDEQYF. The CDR3 bases are TGCAGTGCCTACCAATATGAACAGGGGAAGGACGAGCAGTACTTC.

The rearrangement links TRBV12-3 or TRBV12-4 to TRBJ2-5, with TRBD2 identical over 9 bases. The CDR3 length is 14 residues. J lost 2 bases, V lost 6 bases, and 4 bases had no gene match. CDR3 sequence: CASRAAGGQETQYF. CDR3 coding DNA: TGTGCCAGCAGAGCCGCGGGGGGGCAAGAGACCCAGTACTTC.

This clonotype was seen a handful of times. DNA for the CDR3: TGTGCCAGCAGCCAAGATAGCTTCTTCTCTGGGGCCAACGTCCTGACTTTC. This codes for CASSQDSFFSGANVLTF. The rearrangement links TRBV14 to TRBJ2-6; D unresolved. V was cut by 0 bases and J by 0 bases, with 9 bases left in between. In germline, CDR1 is SGHDN, CDR2 FVKESK. The CDR3 contains 17 residues.

The chain carries TRBV12-3 or TRBV12-4 and TRBJ1-1; D ambiguous. With 4 bases removed from V and 10 bases from J, the gap between germline ends came to 13 bases. This CDR3 has 12 residues. CDR3 coding DNA: TGTGCCAGCAGTTCCCAAAGGATGGGAGCTTTCTTT. This codes for CASSSQRMGAFF.

Many counts were recorded for this clonotype. The V call is TRBV7-9, the J call TRBJ2-3, with D hard to call. Per germline, CDR1 SEHNR and CDR2 FQNEAQ (reference sequence). V lost 3 bases to trimming and J lost 13 bases, with 14 bases between them. The CDR3 covers 12 residues. This CDR3 is CASSLDPTRKYF. Here the CDR3 DNA reads TGTGCCAGCAGCTTGGACCCGACTCGGAAGTATTTT.

This clonotype was picked up many times. The rearrangement links TRBV4-3 to TRBJ2-1, with 7 bases identical to TRBD2. In germline, CDR1 is LGHNA, CDR2 YSLEER. The CDR3 totals 19 residues. Losses at the gene ends were 0 bases for V and 3 bases for J; bases not matched to a gene: 14. The chain's CDR3 is CASSQEASVASGHYNEQFF. DNA for the CDR3: TGCGCCAGCAGCCAAGAGGCAAGCGTGGCTAGCGGACACTACAATGAGCAGTTCTTC.

At least ten counts were recorded for this clonotype. The chain combines TRBV29-1 with TRBJ2-1, with D perhaps matching TRBD2 (6 bases). The CDR3 runs to 10 residues. Germline assignment: CDR1 SQVTM and CDR2 ANQGSEA. V was trimmed by 6 bases and J by 9 bases, leaving 9 bases between them. The CDR3 coding sequence is TGCAGCGTGGGGGGTGGTGAGCAGTTCTTC. Its translation is CSVGGGEQFF.

This clonotype was seen at least ten times. V is TRBV29-1 and J is TRBJ2-7; no definite D call. The ends were cut back, 4 bases at V and 0 bases at J, with 10 bases in the middle. The CDR3 has 13 residues. Looked up from germline, CDR1 is SQVTM and CDR2 is ANQGSEA. This CDR3 reads CSVVGSTSYEQYF. The CDR3 nucleotides are TGCAGCGTTGTAGGGTCAACCTCCTACGAGCAGTACTTC.

The J gene is TRBJ1-6, the V gene TRBV6-1, with D possibly TRBD1 on 5 matching bases. Germline assignment: CDR1 MNHNS and CDR2 SASEGT. The CDR3 sequence is 14 residues long. V was cut by 3 bases and J by 9 bases, with 12 bases left in between. The CDR3 here is CASSEGGRSSPLHF. As DNA, the CDR3 is TGTGCCAGCAGTGAGGGGGGGAGGAGTTCACCCCTCCACTTT.

This clonotype was picked up many times. This chain links TRBV28 with TRBJ2-5; D gene ambiguous. This CDR3 is 12 amino acids long. Germline V CDR1 and CDR2: MDHEN, SYDVKM. The V end was cut by 6 bases, the J end by 5 bases, with 10 bases between. CDR3 sequence: CASSTDGETQYF. As DNA, the CDR3 is TGTGCCAGCAGCACGGACGGGGAGACCCAGTACTTC.

This clonotype occurred many times. The gene calls are TRBV6-1 and TRBJ1-2; 7 bases align to TRBD1. The V and J ends lost 7 bases and 0 bases, in that order; junction bases with no gene match: 2. The CDR3 loop spans 13 amino acids. Germline CDR1 reads MNHNS; CDR2 reads SASEGT. CDR3 in amino acids: CASKRGPNYGYTF. In nucleotides, the CDR3 is TGTGCCAGCAAAAGGGGGCCTAACTATGGCTACACCTTC.

As regards this clonotype: Because it lacks the conserved phenylalanine or tryptophan at the end, this CDR3 is likely a read error. The V and J genes are TRBV7-9 and TRBJ1-2; D gene ambiguous. Germline V lookup: CDR1 SEHNR, CDR2 FQNEAQ (reference sequence). The ends were cut back, 4 bases at V and 4 bases at J, with 13 bases in the middle. There are 14 residues in the CDR3. The CDR3 DNA sequence: TGTGCCAGCAGCTCCCGCGCCATCACCTATGGCTACACCTCC. Amino acid sequence: CASSSRAITYGYTS.

This clonotype has a handful of counts. This sequence joins TRBV6-1 and TRBJ2-1; possible D gene TRBD1, 9 bases. Germline loops: CDR1 MNHNS, CDR2 SASEGT. Trimming left V 6 bases short and J 9 bases short, with 30 bases between. This CDR3 region has 18 residues. CDR3 residues: CASSLRDRDREGLSEQFF. The CDR3 DNA sequence: TGTGCCAGCAGCCTCCGGGACAGGGATCGGGAGGGCCTGAGTGAGCAGTTCTTC.

This clonotype has just a few counts. The chain couples TRBV11-3 to TRBJ2-6; D is uncertain. The CDR3 spans 16 residues. Trimming removed 9 bases from V and 0 bases from J, with 15 bases in between. Germline CDR1 reads SGHNT; CDR2 reads YENEEA. CDR3 nucleotide sequence: TGTGCCAGTATGGAAGGACGGAGCTCTGGGGCCAACGTCCTGACTTTC. It yields the protein CASMEGRSSGANVLTF.

The chain couples TRBV20-1 to TRBJ1-6, with TRBD1 matching 8 bases. The CDR3 has 16 amino acids. Germline V lookup: CDR1 DFQATT, CDR2 SNEGSKA (reference sequence). V was pared by 6 bases and J by 4 bases, with 11 bases of the junction left unmatched. Written as DNA, the CDR3 is TGCAGTGCCGCCTTGGGACAGGCGACTTATAATTCACCCCTCCACTTT. Its translation: CSAALGQATYNSPLHF.

This clonotype has a count of ten or more. This chain uses TRBV4-2 with TRBJ1-1; TRBD1 matches 9 bases. Germline CDR1 LGHNA, CDR2 YNFKEQ. V lost 4 bases, J lost 5 bases, and 11 bases stayed unmatched. CDR3 length: 16 residues. In nucleotides, the CDR3 is TGTGCCAGCAGCCGCGAAGGGACAGGGAGTTTTACTGAAGCTTTCTTT. It is translated as CASSREGTGSFTEAFF.

This clonotype was counted at least ten times. The chain has TRBV7-9 and TRBJ1-1; unclear D gene. Trimming shortened V by 3 bases and J by 1 base, and 12 bases separated the two germline ends. The CDR3 spans 15 residues. CDR1 is SEHNR and CDR2 is FQNEAQ in the germline V gene (reference sequence). The DNA of the CDR3 is TGTGCCAGCAGCTTCGACGGACGGACGAACACTGAAGCTTTCTTT. It translates to CASSFDGRTNTEAFF.

Many counts were recorded for this clonotype. The V gene is TRBV24-1, the J gene TRBJ2-5, with 8 bases identical to TRBD1. This CDR3 is 15 amino acids long. V lost 4 bases to trimming and J lost 2 bases; unmatched junction nucleotides: 5. CDR1 and CDR2 from the germline V gene are KGHDR and SFDVKD. CDR3 sequence: CATSDPGGKQETQYF. CDR3 DNA: TGTGCCACCAGTGACCCAGGGGGCAAGCAAGAGACCCAGTACTTC.

This clonotype was counted at least ten times. The gene calls are TRBV5-6 and TRBJ2-1; 9 bases are a match to TRBD2. The CDR3 runs to 17 residues. In germline, CDR1 is SGHDT, CDR2 YYEEEE. V lost 3 bases and J lost 10; bases outside the gene matches: 17. In DNA, the CDR3 is TGTGCCAGCAGCTCCCCCAGAGGCGGGAGGGTACTTAAGGAGCAGTTCTTC. Translated: CASSSPRGGRVLKEQFF.